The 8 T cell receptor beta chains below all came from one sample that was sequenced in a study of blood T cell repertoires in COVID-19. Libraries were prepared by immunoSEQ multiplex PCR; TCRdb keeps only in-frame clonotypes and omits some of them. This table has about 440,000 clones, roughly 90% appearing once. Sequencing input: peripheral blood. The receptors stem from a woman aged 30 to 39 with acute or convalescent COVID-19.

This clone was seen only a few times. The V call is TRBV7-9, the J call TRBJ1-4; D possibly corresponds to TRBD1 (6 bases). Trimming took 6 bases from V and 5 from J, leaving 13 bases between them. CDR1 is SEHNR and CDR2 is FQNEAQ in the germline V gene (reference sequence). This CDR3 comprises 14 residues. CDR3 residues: CASSTGTLNEKLFF. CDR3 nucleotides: TGTGCCAGCAGTACCGGGACATTAAATGAAAAACTGTTTTTT.

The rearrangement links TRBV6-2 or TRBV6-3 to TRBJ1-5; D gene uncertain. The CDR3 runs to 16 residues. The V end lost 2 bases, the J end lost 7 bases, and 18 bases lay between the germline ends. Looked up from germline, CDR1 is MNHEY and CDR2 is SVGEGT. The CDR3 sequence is CASSYDRAPRGQPQHF. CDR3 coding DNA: TGTGCCAGCAGTTACGATCGCGCCCCTCGGGGACAGCCCCAGCATTTT.

The CDR3 protein is CASTRSPNEKLFF. CDR3 in DNA: TGTGCCAGCACCCGGTCCCCGAATGAAAAACTGTTTTTT. The chain combines TRBV6-5 with TRBJ1-4; D remains unclear. CDR3 size: 13 residues. The ends were cut back, 7 bases at V and 5 bases at J, with 11 bases in the middle. Per germline, CDR1 MNHEY and CDR2 SVGAGI.

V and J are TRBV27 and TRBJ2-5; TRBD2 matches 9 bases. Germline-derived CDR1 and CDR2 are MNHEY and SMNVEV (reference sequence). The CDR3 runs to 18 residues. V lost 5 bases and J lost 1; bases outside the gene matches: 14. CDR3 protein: CASSGFLRSGGLQETQYF. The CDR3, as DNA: TGTGCCAGCAGTGGGTTCTTAAGAAGCGGGGGGCTCCAAGAGACCCAGTACTTC.

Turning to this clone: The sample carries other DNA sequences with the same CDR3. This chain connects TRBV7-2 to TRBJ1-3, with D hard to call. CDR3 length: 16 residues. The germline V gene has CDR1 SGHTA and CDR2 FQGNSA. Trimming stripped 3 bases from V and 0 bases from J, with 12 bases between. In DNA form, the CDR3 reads TGTGCCAGCAGCTTTGCGGGTTTAAGCTCTGGAAACACCATATATTTT. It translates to CASSFAGLSSGNTIYF.

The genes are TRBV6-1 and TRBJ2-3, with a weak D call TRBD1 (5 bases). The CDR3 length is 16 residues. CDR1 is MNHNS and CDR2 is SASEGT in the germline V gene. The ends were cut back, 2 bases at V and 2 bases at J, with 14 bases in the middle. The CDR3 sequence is CASSEWGRASTDTQYF. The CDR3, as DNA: TGTGCCAGCAGTGAATGGGGCAGGGCGTCCACAGATACGCAGTATTTT.

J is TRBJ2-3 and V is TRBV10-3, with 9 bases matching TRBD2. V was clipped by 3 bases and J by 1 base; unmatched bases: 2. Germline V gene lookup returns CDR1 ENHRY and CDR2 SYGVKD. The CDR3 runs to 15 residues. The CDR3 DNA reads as TGTGCCATCAGTGACCGGACTAGCGGCACAGATACGCAGTATTTT. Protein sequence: CAISDRTSGTDTQYF.

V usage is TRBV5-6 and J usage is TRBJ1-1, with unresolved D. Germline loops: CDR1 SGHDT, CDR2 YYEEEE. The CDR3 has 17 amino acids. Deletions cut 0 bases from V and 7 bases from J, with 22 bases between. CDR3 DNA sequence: TGTGCCAGCAGCTTGGCGGGAGGCACCCTACAACCATATGAAGCTTTCTTT. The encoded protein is CASSLAGGTLQPYEAFF.